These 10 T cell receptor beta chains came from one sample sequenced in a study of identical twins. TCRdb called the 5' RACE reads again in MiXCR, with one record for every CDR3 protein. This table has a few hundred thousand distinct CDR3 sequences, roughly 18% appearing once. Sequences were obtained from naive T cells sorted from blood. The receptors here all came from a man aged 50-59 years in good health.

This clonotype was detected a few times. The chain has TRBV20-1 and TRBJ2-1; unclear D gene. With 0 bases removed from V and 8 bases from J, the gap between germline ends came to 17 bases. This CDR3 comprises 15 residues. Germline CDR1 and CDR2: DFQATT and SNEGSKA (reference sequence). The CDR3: CSARDHIVLGDEQFF. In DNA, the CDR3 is TGCAGTGCTAGAGATCATATAGTCTTGGGTGATGAGCAGTTCTTC.

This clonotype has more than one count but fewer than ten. The CDR3 DNA reads as TGCGCCAGCAGCGCGGGACTAGCGGGGGTCTCATTATATGAGCAGTTCTTC. Translated: CASSAGLAGVSLYEQFF. The chain combines TRBV5-1 with TRBJ2-1, with 14 bases identical to TRBD2. CDR3 length: 17 amino acids. Per the germline V gene, CDR1 is SGHRS and CDR2 is YFSETQ. V was clipped by 4 bases and J by 8 bases; unmatched bases: 11. Using reference TRBV5-1 and TRBJ2-1 for the parts outside the CDR3, the full variable domain is KAGVTQTPRYLIKTRGQQVTLSCSPISGHRSVSWYQQTPGQGLQFLFEYFSETQRNKGNFPGRFSGRQFSNSRSEMNVSTLELGDSALYLCASSAGLAGVSLYEQFFGPGTRLTVL.

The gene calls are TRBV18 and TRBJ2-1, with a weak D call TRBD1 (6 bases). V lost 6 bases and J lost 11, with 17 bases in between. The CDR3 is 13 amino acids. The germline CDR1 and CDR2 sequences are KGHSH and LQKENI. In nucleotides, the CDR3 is TGTGCCAGCTCGAGCTTGGAGACAGGCAAGCAGTTCTTC. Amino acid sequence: CASSSLETGKQFF.

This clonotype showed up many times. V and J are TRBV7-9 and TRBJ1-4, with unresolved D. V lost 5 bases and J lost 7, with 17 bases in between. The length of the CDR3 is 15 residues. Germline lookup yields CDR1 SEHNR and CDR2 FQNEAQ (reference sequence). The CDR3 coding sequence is TGTGCCAGCAGCCCCGAGGGTCGGGCGGGTGAAAAACTGTTTTTT. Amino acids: CASSPEGRAGEKLFF.

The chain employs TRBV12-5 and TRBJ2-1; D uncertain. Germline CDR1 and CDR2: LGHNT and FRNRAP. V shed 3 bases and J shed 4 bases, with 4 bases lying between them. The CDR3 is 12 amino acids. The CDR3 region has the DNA TGTGCTAGTGGTTTTACTTACAATGAGCAGTTCTTC. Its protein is CASGFTYNEQFF.

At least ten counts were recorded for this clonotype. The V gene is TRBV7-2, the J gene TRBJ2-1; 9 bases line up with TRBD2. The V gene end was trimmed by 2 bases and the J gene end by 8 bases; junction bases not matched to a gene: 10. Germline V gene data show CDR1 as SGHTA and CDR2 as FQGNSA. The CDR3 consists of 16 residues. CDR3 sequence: CASSLIASGVNDEQFF. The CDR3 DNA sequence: TGTGCCAGCAGCTTAATAGCTAGCGGGGTGAACGATGAGCAGTTCTTC.

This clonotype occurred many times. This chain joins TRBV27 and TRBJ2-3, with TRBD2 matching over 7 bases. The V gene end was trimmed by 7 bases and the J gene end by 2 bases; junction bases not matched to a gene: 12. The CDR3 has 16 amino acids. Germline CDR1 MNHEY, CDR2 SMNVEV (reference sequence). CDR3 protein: CASTSGRGRLTDTQYF. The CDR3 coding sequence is TGTGCCAGCACCTCCGGGCGGGGGAGGCTCACAGATACGCAGTATTTT.

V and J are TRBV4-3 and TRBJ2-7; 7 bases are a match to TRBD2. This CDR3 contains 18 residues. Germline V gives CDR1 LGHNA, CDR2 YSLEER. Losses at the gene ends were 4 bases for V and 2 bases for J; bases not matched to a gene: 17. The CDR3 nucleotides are TGCGCCAGCAGCCGGAAGGCGGGAGCGGGTGGGAGGCCCTACGAGCAGTACTTC. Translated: CASSRKAGAGGRPYEQYF.

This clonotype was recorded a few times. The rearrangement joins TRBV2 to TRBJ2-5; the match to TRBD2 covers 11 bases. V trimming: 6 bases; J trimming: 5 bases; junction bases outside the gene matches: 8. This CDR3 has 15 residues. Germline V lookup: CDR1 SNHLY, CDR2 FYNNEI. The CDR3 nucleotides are TGTGCCAGCAGACCAACTAGCGGGAGAGATGAGACCCAGTACTTC. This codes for CASRPTSGRDETQYF.

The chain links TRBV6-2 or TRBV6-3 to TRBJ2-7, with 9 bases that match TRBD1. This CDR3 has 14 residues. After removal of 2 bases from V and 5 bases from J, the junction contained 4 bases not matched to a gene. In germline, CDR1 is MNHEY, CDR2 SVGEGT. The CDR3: CASSYRDRADEQYF. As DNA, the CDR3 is TGTGCCAGCAGTTACAGGGACAGGGCTGACGAGCAGTACTTC.